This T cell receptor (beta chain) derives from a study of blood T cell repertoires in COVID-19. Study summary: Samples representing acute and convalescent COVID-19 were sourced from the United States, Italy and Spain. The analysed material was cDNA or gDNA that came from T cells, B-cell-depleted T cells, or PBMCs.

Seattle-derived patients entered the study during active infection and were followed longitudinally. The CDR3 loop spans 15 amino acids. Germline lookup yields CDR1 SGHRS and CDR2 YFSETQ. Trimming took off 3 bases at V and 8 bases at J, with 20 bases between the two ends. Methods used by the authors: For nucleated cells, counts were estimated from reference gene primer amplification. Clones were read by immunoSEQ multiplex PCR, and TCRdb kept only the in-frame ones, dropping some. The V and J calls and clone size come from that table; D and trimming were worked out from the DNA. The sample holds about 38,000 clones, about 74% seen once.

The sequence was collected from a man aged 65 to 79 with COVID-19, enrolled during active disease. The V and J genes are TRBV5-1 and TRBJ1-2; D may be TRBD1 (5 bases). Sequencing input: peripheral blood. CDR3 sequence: CASSSNLQDGGGYTF. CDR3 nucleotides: TGCGCCAGCAGCTCCAACCTACAGGATGGAGGGGGCTACACCTTC.